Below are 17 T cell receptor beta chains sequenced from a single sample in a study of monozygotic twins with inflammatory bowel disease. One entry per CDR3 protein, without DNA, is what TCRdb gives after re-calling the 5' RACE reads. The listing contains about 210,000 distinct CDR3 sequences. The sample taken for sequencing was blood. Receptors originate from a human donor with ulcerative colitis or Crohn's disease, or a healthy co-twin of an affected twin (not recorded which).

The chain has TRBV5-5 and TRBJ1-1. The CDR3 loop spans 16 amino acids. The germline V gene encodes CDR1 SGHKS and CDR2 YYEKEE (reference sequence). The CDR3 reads CASSPNPPPMNTEAFF.

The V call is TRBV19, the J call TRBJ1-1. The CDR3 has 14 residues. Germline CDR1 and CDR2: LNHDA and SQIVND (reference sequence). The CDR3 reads CASSHGRANTEAFF.

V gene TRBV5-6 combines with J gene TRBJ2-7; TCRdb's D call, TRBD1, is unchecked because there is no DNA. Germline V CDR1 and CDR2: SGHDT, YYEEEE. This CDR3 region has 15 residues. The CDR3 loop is CASSPRGTGLYEQYF.

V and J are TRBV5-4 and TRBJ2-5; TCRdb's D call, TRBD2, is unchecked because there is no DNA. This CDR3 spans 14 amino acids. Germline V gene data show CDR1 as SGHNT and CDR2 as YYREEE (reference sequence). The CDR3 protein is CASSQSGEQETQYF.

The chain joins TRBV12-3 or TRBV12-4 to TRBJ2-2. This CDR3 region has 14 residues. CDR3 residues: CASSFIGSTGELFF.

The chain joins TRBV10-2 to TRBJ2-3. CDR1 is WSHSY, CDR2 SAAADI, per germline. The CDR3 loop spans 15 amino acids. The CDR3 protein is CASGGYGFSTDTQYF.

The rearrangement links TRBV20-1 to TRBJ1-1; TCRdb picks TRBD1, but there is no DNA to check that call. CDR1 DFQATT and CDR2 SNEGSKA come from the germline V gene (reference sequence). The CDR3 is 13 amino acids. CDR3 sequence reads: CSGGGTRNTEAFF.

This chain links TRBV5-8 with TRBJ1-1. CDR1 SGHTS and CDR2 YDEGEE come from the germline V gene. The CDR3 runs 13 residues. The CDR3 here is CASSLPYRTEAFF.

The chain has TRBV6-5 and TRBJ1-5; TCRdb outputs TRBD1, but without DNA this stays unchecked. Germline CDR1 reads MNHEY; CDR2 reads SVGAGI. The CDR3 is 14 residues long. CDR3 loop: CASSSGTDHQPQHF.

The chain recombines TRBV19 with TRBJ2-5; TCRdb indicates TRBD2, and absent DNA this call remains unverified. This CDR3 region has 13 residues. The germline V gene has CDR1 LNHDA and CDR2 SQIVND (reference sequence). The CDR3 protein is CASRGQHQETQYF. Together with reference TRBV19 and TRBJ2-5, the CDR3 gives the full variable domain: DGGITQSPKYLFRKEGQNVTLSCEQNLNHDAMYWYRQDPGQGLRLIYYSQIVNDFQKGDIAEGYSVSREKKESFPLTVTSAQKNPTAFYLCASRGQHQETQYFGPGTRLLVL.

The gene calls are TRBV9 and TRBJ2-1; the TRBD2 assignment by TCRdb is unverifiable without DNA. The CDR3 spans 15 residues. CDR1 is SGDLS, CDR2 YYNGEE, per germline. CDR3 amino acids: CASSVEASGGTEQFF. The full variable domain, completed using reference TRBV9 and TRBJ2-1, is DSGVTQTPKHLITATGQRVTLRCSPRSGDLSVYWYQQSLDQGLQFLIQYYNGEERAKGNILERFSAQQFPDLHSELNLSSLELGDSALYFCASSVEASGGTEQFFGPGTRLTVL.

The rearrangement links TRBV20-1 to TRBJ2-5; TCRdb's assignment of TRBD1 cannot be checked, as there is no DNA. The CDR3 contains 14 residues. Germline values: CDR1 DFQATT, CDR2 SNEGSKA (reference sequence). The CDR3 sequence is CSAHPVGTQETQYF.

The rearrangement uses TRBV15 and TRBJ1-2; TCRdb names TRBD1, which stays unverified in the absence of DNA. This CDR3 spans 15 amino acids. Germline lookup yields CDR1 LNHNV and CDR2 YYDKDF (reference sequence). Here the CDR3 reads CATSRGVAPNYGYTF.

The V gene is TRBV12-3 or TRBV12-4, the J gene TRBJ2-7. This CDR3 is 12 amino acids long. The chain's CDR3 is CASSPKDYEQYF.

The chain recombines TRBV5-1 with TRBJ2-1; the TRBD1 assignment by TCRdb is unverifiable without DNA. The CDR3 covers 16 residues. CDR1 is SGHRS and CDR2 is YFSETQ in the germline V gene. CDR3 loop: CASSSAPGQANNEQFF.

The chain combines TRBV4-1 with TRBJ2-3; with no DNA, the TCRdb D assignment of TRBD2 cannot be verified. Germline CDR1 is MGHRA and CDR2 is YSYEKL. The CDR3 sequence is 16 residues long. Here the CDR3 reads CASSQLLAGGTDTQYF.

CDR3 in amino acids: CASSLGRSGGKVDF. The J gene is TRBJ2-5, the V gene TRBV5-6; TCRdb gives TRBD2 as the D gene, but with no DNA this cannot be confirmed. The CDR3 consists of 14 residues. Germline V gives CDR1 SGHDT, CDR2 YYEEEE.